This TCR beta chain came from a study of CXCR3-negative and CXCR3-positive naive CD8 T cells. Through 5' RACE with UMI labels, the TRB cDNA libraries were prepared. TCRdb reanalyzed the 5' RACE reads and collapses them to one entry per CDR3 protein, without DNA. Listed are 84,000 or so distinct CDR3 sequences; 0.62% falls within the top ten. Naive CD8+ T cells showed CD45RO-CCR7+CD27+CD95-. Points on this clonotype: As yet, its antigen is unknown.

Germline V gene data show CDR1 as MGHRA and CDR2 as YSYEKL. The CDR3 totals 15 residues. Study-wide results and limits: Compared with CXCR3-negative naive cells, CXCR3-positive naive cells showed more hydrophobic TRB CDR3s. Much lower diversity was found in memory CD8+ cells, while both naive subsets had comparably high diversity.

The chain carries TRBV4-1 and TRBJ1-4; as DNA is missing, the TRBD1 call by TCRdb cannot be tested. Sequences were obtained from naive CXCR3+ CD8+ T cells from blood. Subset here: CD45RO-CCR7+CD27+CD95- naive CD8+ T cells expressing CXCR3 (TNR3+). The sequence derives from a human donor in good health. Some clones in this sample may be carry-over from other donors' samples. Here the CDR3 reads CASSQDSGQNEKLFF.